The next 26 T cell receptor beta chains were all read from a single sample in a study of blood T cell repertoires in COVID-19. TCRdb keeps only in-frame clones here, not all; method: immunoSEQ multiplex PCR. The sample has 200,000 to 300,000 clones, roughly 89% seen once. Sequenced material: PBMCs or T cells enriched from blood (not recorded which). The origin of the receptors is a woman between 25 and 40 years old who had recovered from COVID-19.

The V and J genes are TRBV9 and TRBJ2-3, with D possibly matching TRBD2 (5 bases). Per the germline V gene, CDR1 is SGDLS and CDR2 is YYNGEE. The length of the CDR3 is 15 residues. V was cut by 0 bases and J by 3 bases, with 11 bases left in between. CDR3 region: CASSVGVGETDTQYF. For the CDR3, the DNA is TGTGCCAGCAGCGTAGGGGTGGGAGAGACAGATACGCAGTATTTT.

V and J are TRBV19 and TRBJ1-1; 10 bases line up with TRBD1. In germline, CDR1 is LNHDA, CDR2 SQIVND (reference sequence). Trimming removed 6 bases from V and 5 bases from J; junction bases left unmatched: 12. The CDR3 totals 16 residues. For the CDR3, the DNA is TGTGCCAGTAGAGACAGGGGGCGAGGAGGAGGGACTGAAGCTTTCTTT. This translates into CASRDRGRGGGTEAFF. Full variable domain (missing parts from reference TRBV19 and TRBJ1-1): DGGITQSPKYLFRKEGQNVTLSCEQNLNHDAMYWYRQDPGQGLRLIYYSQIVNDFQKGDIAEGYSVSREKKESFPLTVTSAQKNPTAFYLCASRDRGRGGGTEAFFGQGTRLTVV.

The V gene is TRBV19, the J gene TRBJ2-7; 8 bases match TRBD1. The CDR3 is 13 amino acids. Looked up from germline, CDR1 is LNHDA and CDR2 is SQIVND (reference sequence). The V and J ends lost 5 bases and 3 bases, in that order; junction bases with no gene match: 3. The CDR3 is CASSGTGGYEQYF. The CDR3 DNA follows: TGTGCCAGTAGTGGTACAGGGGGCTACGAGCAGTACTTC.

A single count supports this clone. J is TRBJ1-2 and V is TRBV27; D not certain. Germline loops: CDR1 MNHEY, CDR2 SMNVEV (reference sequence). The CDR3 loop spans 13 amino acids. V was shortened by 2 bases and J by 0 bases, with 4 bases between the two germline ends. CDR3: CASSLRANYGYTF. CDR3 nucleotides: TGTGCCAGCAGTTTACGTGCTAACTATGGCTACACCTTC.

The J gene is TRBJ1-1, the V gene TRBV19; D not resolved. The V gene lost 6 bases and the J gene lost 5 bases, with 10 bases spanning the gap. Germline CDR1 LNHDA, CDR2 SQIVND (reference sequence). There are 12 residues in the CDR3. The CDR3 here is CASRRVLTEAFF. CDR3 sequence (DNA): TGTGCCAGTAGACGGGTACTTACTGAAGCTTTCTTT.

V and J are TRBV20-1 and TRBJ1-5, with D possibly matching TRBD1 (5 bases). Trimming removed 3 bases at V and 1 base at J, with 13 bases between. CDR1 and CDR2 (germline): DFQATT, SNEGSKA (reference sequence). This CDR3 comprises 15 residues. The CDR3, as DNA: TGCAGTGCTAGTGAGCCGGGACTCAGCAATCAGCCCCAGCATTTT. It translates to CSASEPGLSNQPQHF.

The chain couples TRBV4-3 to TRBJ1-2, with D uncertain. V lost 0 bases and J lost 4, with 21 bases in between. CDR3 length equals 18 residues. The germline CDR1 and CDR2 sequences are LGHNA and YSLEER. DNA for the CDR3: TGCGCCAGCAGCCAAGATGAAGGCGCGCCCCCGGGAGGCTATGGCTACACCTTC. This encodes CASSQDEGAPPGGYGYTF.

This rearrangement joins TRBV9 to TRBJ1-2; the match to TRBD1 covers 7 bases. J lost 2 bases, V lost 4 bases, and 14 bases had no gene match. In germline, CDR1 is SGDLS, CDR2 YYNGEE. There are 17 residues in the CDR3. The CDR3 sequence is CASSPNRGGRRNYGYTF. CDR3 sequence (DNA): TGTGCCAGCAGCCCTAACAGGGGCGGGCGGCGGAACTATGGCTACACCTTC.

The chain has TRBV5-4 and TRBJ1-1, with 8 bases aligning to TRBD1. The CDR3 totals 16 residues. The V segment lost 0 bases and the J segment 5 bases; nucleotides outside the gene matches: 9. Germline V gene lookup returns CDR1 SGHNT and CDR2 YYREEE (reference sequence). Here the CDR3 reads CASSLGPPGGGTEAFF. The CDR3 coding sequence is TGTGCCAGCAGCTTGGGTCCCCCAGGGGGCGGGACTGAAGCTTTCTTT.

V is TRBV7-8 and J is TRBJ1-4; 12 bases are shared with TRBD1. The junction had 7 bases not matched to a gene; V was cut back by 0 bases and J by 8 bases. The CDR3 is 17 residues long. Germline V CDR1 and CDR2: SGHVS, FQNEAQ. CDR3 protein: CASSLAGQGARVEKLFF. The CDR3 bases are TGTGCCAGCAGCTTAGCGGGACAGGGGGCGCGGGTCGAAAAACTGTTTTTT. Using reference TRBV7-8 and TRBJ1-4 for the parts outside the CDR3, the full variable domain is GAGVSQSPRYKVAKRGQDVALRCDPISGHVSLFWYQQALGQGPEFLTYFQNEAQLDKSGLPSDRFFAERPEGSVSTLKIQRTQQEDSAVYLCASSLAGQGARVEKLFFGSGTQLSVL.

Comments on this clone: The same CDR3 can be traced to other DNA sequences in this sample. V usage is TRBV7-2 and J usage is TRBJ1-2; D not certain. The ends were cut back, 4 bases at V and 6 bases at J, with 12 bases in the middle. Germline V gene data show CDR1 as SGHTA and CDR2 as FQGNSA. The CDR3 runs 13 residues. CDR3 in DNA: TGTGCCAGCAGCTCCCCCCCCGGGGATGGCTACACCTTC. Its protein product is CASSSPPGDGYTF.

The chain employs TRBV28 and TRBJ2-5; 9 bases fit TRBD1. The CDR3 extends over 17 amino acids. After removal of 7 bases from V and 2 bases from J, the junction contained 14 bases not matched to a gene. From germline, CDR1 is MDHEN and CDR2 SYDVKM. The DNA of the CDR3 is TGTGCCAGCACCCAATGGGTACGGGACAGGGTGCAAGAGACCCAGTACTTC. The encoded protein is CASTQWVRDRVQETQYF.

The V gene is TRBV30, the J gene TRBJ1-2; D not resolved. V was cut by 0 bases and J by 6 bases, with 14 bases left in between. CDR1 is GTSNPN, CDR2 SVGIG, per germline (reference sequence). CDR3 size: 14 residues. CDR3 nucleotides: TGTGCCTGGAGTGTTCTCGCAGGCGCCGATGGCTACACCTTC. It encodes CAWSVLAGADGYTF. The variable domain in full, with the rest retrieved from reference TRBV30 and TRBJ1-2, is SQTIHQWPATLVQPVGSPLSLECTVEGTSNPNLYWYRQAAGRGLQLLFYSVGIGQISSEVPQNLSASRPQDRQFILSSKKLLLSDSGFYLCAWSVLAGADGYTFGSGTRLTVV.

This rearrangement joins TRBV30 to TRBJ1-4, with 10 bases fitting TRBD1. V shed 1 base and J 6 bases; nucleotides not matched to a gene: 17. This CDR3 has 19 amino acids. Germline CDR1 reads GTSNPN; CDR2 reads SVGIG (reference sequence). Here the CDR3 DNA reads TGTGCCTGGAGTGCGGACAGGGGGAAAACCGTAGAGTCGTATGAAAAACTGTTTTTT. This codes for CAWSADRGKTVESYEKLFF.

The rearrangement links TRBV12-3 or TRBV12-4 to TRBJ1-1; TRBD1 might be the D (6 bases). The CDR3 sequence is 12 residues long. The ends were cut back, 7 bases at V and 4 bases at J, with 10 bases in the middle. In DNA, the CDR3 is TGTGCCAGCACCCCAGGGGTCACTGAAGCTTTCTTT. Its translation: CASTPGVTEAFF.

CDR3 nucleotide sequence: TGTGCCAGCTCACCTCGACAGGGCTCCTACAATGAGCAGTTCTTC. Residues: CASSPRQGSYNEQFF. The chain couples TRBV18 to TRBJ2-1; TRBD1 matches 7 bases. V was clipped by 3 bases and J by 0 bases; unmatched bases: 2. The CDR3 has 15 amino acids. Germline V gives CDR1 KGHSH, CDR2 LQKENI.

The chain uses TRBV12-3 or TRBV12-4 and TRBJ1-5, with D perhaps matching TRBD1 (6 bases). V was clipped by 1 base and J by 5 bases, with 6 bases between them. The length of the CDR3 is 13 residues. The CDR3 loop is CASSLGTDQPQHF. The CDR3 DNA is TGTGCCAGCAGTTTAGGGACAGATCAGCCCCAGCATTTT.

V gene TRBV30 combines with J gene TRBJ2-7, with a possible D match to TRBD1 (6 bases). Germline lookup yields CDR1 GTSNPN and CDR2 SVGIG (reference sequence). Trimming left V 2 bases short and J 7 bases short, with 15 bases between. The CDR3 is 13 amino acids. This CDR3 reads CAWSRRQVGEQYF. CDR3 nucleotide sequence: TGTGCCTGGAGTCGACGACAGGTCGGGGAGCAGTACTTC.

The rearrangement uses TRBV9 and TRBJ2-7, with D unclear. The germline CDR1 and CDR2 sequences are SGDLS and YYNGEE. Trimming cost V 3 bases and J 2 bases, with 15 bases left between them. This CDR3 contains 15 residues. For the CDR3, the DNA is TGTGCCAGCAGCGGGCAGACGGGTCGCCCCTACGAGCAGTACTTC. This codes for CASSGQTGRPYEQYF.

This chain links TRBV28 with TRBJ1-3; tentatively, D is TRBD1 (6 bases). CDR1 MDHEN and CDR2 SYDVKM come from the germline V gene. CDR3 length: 12 amino acids. V was cut by 4 bases and J by 10 bases, with 11 bases left in between. The CDR3: CASSSNRVTIYF. CDR3 DNA sequence: TGTGCCAGCAGTTCAAACAGGGTTACCATATATTTT. The complete variable domain, with remaining parts taken from reference TRBV28 and TRBJ1-3, reads DVKVTQSSRYLVKRTGEKVFLECVQDMDHENMFWYRQDPGLGLRLIYFSYDVKMKEKGDIPEGYSVSREKKERFSLILESASTNQTSMYLCASSSNRVTIYFGEGSWLTVV.

The J gene is TRBJ2-5, the V gene TRBV5-1, with 11 positions matching TRBD2. The CDR3 consists of 16 residues. CDR1 and CDR2 (germline): SGHRS, YFSETQ. V lost 2 bases, J lost 2 bases, and 5 bases stayed unmatched. This CDR3 reads CASSLTGLAVQETQYF. The CDR3 DNA reads TGCGCCAGCAGCTTAACGGGACTAGCGGTACAAGAGACCCAGTACTTC.

The chain carries TRBV6-6 and TRBJ1-5; D is possibly TRBD1 (5 bases). CDR3 size: 15 residues. The germline V gene encodes CDR1 MNHNY and CDR2 SVGAGI (reference sequence). Deletions cut 7 bases from V and 2 bases from J, with 15 bases between. In DNA form, the CDR3 reads TGTGCCAGCACCCGCAGGGAACAGGGCAATCAGCCCCAGCATTTT. Translating gives CASTRREQGNQPQHF.

This clone was counted a single time. Germline and junction disagree at one end, which may indicate a read error. This rearrangement joins TRBV7-7 to TRBJ2-2, with no clear D. This CDR3 region has 15 residues. CDR1 and CDR2 from the germline V gene are SSHAT and FNYEAQ (reference sequence). CDR3 sequence (DNA): TGTGCTAGCAGCTTAGCCGAGGCGAACACCGGGGAGCTGTTTTTT. It codes for CASSLAEANTGELFF. The whole variable domain, filled in from reference TRBV7-7 and TRBJ2-2, reads GAGVSQSPRYKVTKRGQDVTLRCDPISSHATLYWYQQALGQGPEFLTYFNYEAQPDKSGLPSDRFSAERPEGSISTLTIQRTEQRDSAMYRCASSLAEANTGELFFGEGSRLTVL.

The chain has TRBV28 and TRBJ1-2; weak D call: TRBD1 (5 bases). In germline, CDR1 is MDHEN, CDR2 SYDVKM. The CDR3 is 14 amino acids. The V and J ends lost 4 bases and 2 bases respectively, with 11 bases between them. The CDR3 coding sequence is TGTGCCAGCAGTTCGGGGGTCTTAAACTATGGCTACACCTTC. Translating gives CASSSGVLNYGYTF.

CDR3 sequence: CASSQLLAGGPGETQYF. The CDR3 coding sequence is TGCGCCAGCAGCCAATTACTAGCGGGAGGGCCGGGGGAGACCCAGTACTTC. V usage is TRBV4-1 and J usage is TRBJ2-5, with 13 bases matching TRBD2. The V gene's germline CDR1 is MGHRA and CDR2 YSYEKL. V was clipped by 2 bases and J by 5 bases; unmatched bases: 8. This CDR3 contains 17 residues.

This chain uses TRBV7-9 with TRBJ1-2; 10 bases map to TRBD1. The length of the CDR3 is 16 residues. Germline lookup yields CDR1 SEHNR and CDR2 FQNEAQ (reference sequence). After removal of 4 bases from V and 7 bases from J, the junction contained 12 bases not matched to a gene. In nucleotides, the CDR3 is TGTGCCAGCAGCTCCACCGGGACAGGGGTGACTTTTGGCTACACCTTC. Encoded protein: CASSSTGTGVTFGYTF.